This T cell receptor (beta chain) came from a study of CD8+CD57+ T cells in acquired aplastic anemia. The CDR3 runs 15 residues. V was clipped by 2 bases and J by 2 bases, with 11 bases between them. Per germline, CDR1 SGHRS and CDR2 YFSETQ. The use of genomic DNA as template underpinned the TCR beta VDJ and CDR3 profiling. TCRdb reprocessed the reads with MiXCR, giving one entry per CDR3 protein. Altogether roughly 150,000 distinct CDR3 sequences are present, less than 50% being singletons, with the ten largest covering 2.5% to 4%. This clonotype was detected ten times or more. It was patients with CD8+CD57+ cell expansion by flow cytometry who were chosen for sequencing.

The genes are TRBV5-1 and TRBJ2-1, with D perhaps TRBD2 (6 bases). Sequencing input: sorted CD4+, CD8+, or CD8+CD57+ T cells (not recorded which) from PBMCs. The clonotype was recovered from a human donor with aplastic anemia. CDR3 sequence (DNA): TGCGCCAGCAGCTTAGGAGGGGCCACCTACAATGAGCAGTTCTTC. As protein: CASSLGGATYNEQFF.